These 28 T cell receptor beta chains came from one sample sequenced in a study of blood T cell repertoires in COVID-19. Repertoires were generated with immunoSEQ multiplex PCR, while TCRdb's copy carries only in-frame clones and drops some. The profile covers about 220,000 clones, with 84% appearing a single time and 9.7% taken by the ten largest. The sequenced material came from peripheral blood. These TCRs come from a man aged 50-60 years with active or convalescent COVID-19.

The chain joins TRBV2 to TRBJ2-7; D possibly corresponds to TRBD2 (6 bases). The CDR3 length is 15 residues. Germline loops: CDR1 SNHLY, CDR2 FYNNEI. V lost 2 bases to trimming and J lost 1 base, with 12 bases between them. CDR3 in amino acids: CASSESPTSSYEQYF. CDR3 nucleotides: TGTGCCAGCAGTGAATCCCCGACTAGTTCCTACGAGCAGTACTTC.

V gene TRBV2 combines with J gene TRBJ1-2; 11 bases map to TRBD1. The CDR3 sequence is 15 residues long. The trim removed 1 base at V and 8 bases at J, leaving 6 bases unmatched. The germline gives CDR1 SNHLY, CDR2 FYNNEI. CDR3 DNA: TGTGCCAGCAGTGAAGGGACAGGGGGCCAGGTCGGCTACACCTTC. This sequence encodes CASSEGTGGQVGYTF.

The V gene is TRBV6-6, the J gene TRBJ2-5; D remains unclear. The CDR3 is made up of 15 amino acids. Trimming left V 6 bases short and J 0 bases short, with 14 bases between. Per the germline V gene, CDR1 is MNHNY and CDR2 is SVGAGI (reference sequence). The CDR3 loop reads CASSPIVRYQETQYF. The CDR3, as DNA: TGTGCCAGCAGCCCAATCGTCAGGTACCAAGAGACCCAGTACTTC.

This chain links TRBV19 with TRBJ2-2; TRBD1 is a possible D gene (5 bases). Trimming took 5 bases from V and 0 from J, leaving 7 bases between them. The CDR3 contains 14 residues. Germline values: CDR1 LNHDA, CDR2 SQIVND (reference sequence). CDR3 sequence reads: CASSAGSNTGELFF. CDR3 nucleotide sequence: TGTGCCAGTAGTGCAGGGTCGAACACCGGGGAGCTGTTTTTT.

The chain has TRBV20-1 and TRBJ1-2; no definite D call. The V gene's germline CDR1 is DFQATT and CDR2 SNEGSKA (reference sequence). The V and J ends lost 3 bases and 4 bases respectively, with 9 bases between them. CDR3 length: 12 amino acids. The DNA for the CDR3 is TGCAGTGCTAGTTTGGGCAGCTATGGCTACACCTTC. Translated, it gives CSASLGSYGYTF.

CDR3 amino acids: CASSFSGAGNNQPQHF. CDR3 nucleotides: TGCGCCAGCAGCTTCTCTGGGGCAGGGAACAATCAGCCCCAGCATTTT. The rearrangement uses TRBV5-1 and TRBJ1-5, with D possibly matching TRBD1 (5 bases). V was clipped by 2 bases and J by 3 bases, with 15 bases between them. This CDR3 has 16 amino acids. CDR1 and CDR2 from the germline V gene are SGHRS and YFSETQ.

The chain employs TRBV19 and TRBJ1-1; D may be TRBD1 (5 bases). The CDR3 length is 12 residues. CDR1 LNHDA and CDR2 SQIVND come from the germline V gene (reference sequence). Deletions cut 3 bases from V and 7 bases from J, with 9 bases between. The CDR3 region has the DNA TGTGCCAGTAGTATGGGGGGATATGAAGCTTTCTTT. This encodes CASSMGGYEAFF.

This chain connects TRBV5-6 to TRBJ2-1; 11 bases are shared with TRBD2. The CDR3 is 15 amino acids. The J segment lost 5 bases and the V segment lost 5 bases, leaving 6 bases of the junction unmatched. The germline V gene encodes CDR1 SGHDT and CDR2 YYEEEE. The CDR3 sequence is CASSLPGLADNEQFF. The CDR3 DNA sequence: TGTGCCAGCAGTCTTCCGGGACTAGCGGACAATGAGCAGTTCTTC.

The chain carries TRBV2 and TRBJ1-3; 8 nucleotides align to TRBD1. Germline CDR1 and CDR2: SNHLY and FYNNEI. The V and J ends lost 6 bases and 2 bases, in that order; junction bases with no gene match: 3. This CDR3 is built from 14 residues. In DNA form, the CDR3 reads TGTGCCAGCAGAAGGACAGGGACTGGAAACACCATATATTTT. Amino acid sequence: CASRRTGTGNTIYF.

V usage is TRBV3-1 (or the pseudogene TRBV3-2) and J usage is TRBJ1-6; D not certain. CDR1 is LGHDT and CDR2 is YNNKEL in the germline V gene (reference sequence). There are 17 residues in the CDR3. The V and J ends lost 5 bases and 0 bases respectively, with 14 bases between them. This chain's CDR3 is CASSSSVDSSYNSPLHF. Here the CDR3 DNA reads TGTGCCAGCAGCTCGTCCGTCGATAGCTCCTATAATTCACCCCTCCACTTT.

The genes are TRBV5-6 and TRBJ1-6, with 9 nucleotides matching TRBD1. Germline V gene sequence: CDR1 SGHDT, CDR2 YYEEEE. V was clipped by 5 bases and J by 8 bases; unmatched bases: 5. CDR3 length: 14 amino acids. In DNA form, the CDR3 reads TGTGCCAGCAGTAAGACAGGGGGAGATTCACCCCTCCACTTT. Encoded protein: CASSKTGGDSPLHF.

The table lists this clone with a few counts. This chain links TRBV4-1 with TRBJ2-2; perhaps TRBD1 as D (6 bases). This CDR3 region has 16 residues. From germline, CDR1 is MGHRA and CDR2 YSYEKL. V dropped 3 bases and J dropped 4 bases, with 15 bases sitting between them. This CDR3 is CASSQGASGATGELFF. For the CDR3, the DNA is TGCGCCAGCAGCCAGGGGGCCTCCGGCGCCACCGGGGAGCTGTTTTTT.

The chain is built from TRBV7-6 and TRBJ2-7; 9 nucleotides match TRBD2. With V trimmed by 4 bases and J by 1 base, 8 bases remained unmatched. Germline V CDR1 and CDR2: SGHVS, FNYEAQ. The CDR3 totals 16 residues. CDR3 protein: CASSSPTSGASYEQYF. CDR3 bases: TGTGCCAGCAGCTCCCCGACTAGCGGAGCATCCTACGAGCAGTACTTC.

The CDR3 DNA reads as TGTGCCAGCAGCAAGGACAGGGTGGGAGCATCACCCCTCCACTTT. It encodes CASSKDRVGASPLHF. J is TRBJ1-6 and V is TRBV7-3, with 8 bases identical to TRBD1. This CDR3 has 15 amino acids. The V gene's germline CDR1 is SGHTA and CDR2 FQGTGA. The trim removed 5 bases at V and 10 bases at J, leaving 10 bases unmatched.

This clone was detected once. This chain joins TRBV5-1 and TRBJ2-5, with a weak D call TRBD2 (6 bases). This CDR3 region has 16 residues. Deletions cut 0 bases from V and 2 bases from J, with 14 bases between. CDR1 is SGHRS and CDR2 is YFSETQ in the germline V gene. CDR3 in amino acids: CASSLEVWTKQETQYF. The CDR3 DNA is TGCGCCAGCAGCTTGGAAGTCTGGACTAAGCAAGAGACCCAGTACTTC. Looking up the rest from reference TRBV5-1 and TRBJ2-5 gives the full variable domain: KAGVTQTPRYLIKTRGQQVTLSCSPISGHRSVSWYQQTPGQGLQFLFEYFSETQRNKGNFPGRFSGRQFSNSRSEMNVSTLELGDSALYLCASSLEVWTKQETQYFGPGTRLLVL.

The chain carries TRBV5-1 and TRBJ1-2, with TRBD1 as a possible D gene (6 bases). The V and J ends lost 4 bases and 6 bases respectively, with 13 bases between them. This CDR3 region has 13 residues. Germline CDR1 and CDR2: SGHRS and YFSETQ. The CDR3 DNA reads as TGCGCCAGCAGCCCCGGGACAATGGATGGCTACACCTTC. Protein: CASSPGTMDGYTF.

The rearrangement links TRBV11-2 to TRBJ1-2, with D possibly matching TRBD1 (5 bases). The CDR3 spans 14 residues. Trimming removed 1 base from V and 6 bases from J, with 12 bases in between. CDR1 SGHAT and CDR2 FQNNGV come from the germline V gene. The DNA for the CDR3 is TGTGCCAGCAGCTTAGGGGTCAGGGAAAATGGCTACACCTTC. It yields the protein CASSLGVRENGYTF.

The chain carries TRBV28 and TRBJ2-3, with TRBD2 identical over 7 bases. Looked up from germline, CDR1 is MDHEN and CDR2 is SYDVKM. The CDR3 runs to 13 residues. The V and J ends lost 10 bases and 1 base, in that order; junction bases with no gene match: 5. The chain's CDR3 is CATLGRGTDTQYF. The DNA of the CDR3 is TGTGCCACCCTAGGGAGGGGCACAGATACGCAGTATTTT.

The chain joins TRBV11-2 to TRBJ2-2; possible D gene TRBD2, 7 bases. Per the germline V gene, CDR1 is SGHAT and CDR2 is FQNNGV. V was shortened by 5 bases and J by 5 bases, with 15 bases between the two germline ends. The CDR3 length is 15 residues. CDR3 sequence reads: CASSLRGGGTGELFF. The CDR3 nucleotides read TGTGCCAGCAGCCTGAGGGGGGGCGGGACCGGGGAGCTGTTTTTT.

The chain is built from TRBV24-1 and TRBJ1-5, with 7 bases matching TRBD1. Germline values: CDR1 KGHDR, CDR2 SFDVKD. The junction had 9 bases not matched to a gene; V was cut back by 5 bases and J by 6 bases. The CDR3 is 15 residues long. The CDR3 is CATSGRQGLGQPQHF. The DNA of the CDR3 is TGTGCCACCAGTGGCCGACAGGGTTTAGGTCAGCCCCAGCATTTT.

The chain links TRBV5-5 to TRBJ1-2; D gene uncertain. Germline lookup yields CDR1 SGHKS and CDR2 YYEKEE (reference sequence). The CDR3 extends over 13 amino acids. V was clipped by 0 bases and J by 8 bases, with 11 bases between them. In nucleotides, the CDR3 is TGTGCCAGCAGCTTGGCTGCGACGGAGGGCTACACCTTC. Its protein product is CASSLAATEGYTF.

The rearrangement joins TRBV6-2 or TRBV6-3 to TRBJ1-2, with no clear D. V lost 2 bases, J lost 4 bases, and 17 bases lay in between. The CDR3 runs to 16 residues. Germline V lookup: CDR1 MNHEY, CDR2 SVGEGT. CDR3 sequence: CASSYASARVLYGYTF. The CDR3 nucleotides read TGTGCCAGCAGTTACGCCAGTGCTCGGGTTCTCTATGGCTACACCTTC.

Here the CDR3 DNA reads TGTGCCAGCAGCCACGGGGTGAACACTGAAGCTTTCTTT. Its protein product is CASSHGVNTEAFF. The chain employs TRBV3-1 (or the pseudogene TRBV3-2) and TRBJ1-1; the D is unclear. This CDR3 has 13 residues. Between the trimmed V and J ends, which lost 3 bases and 0 bases, there was a span of 5 bases. Per germline, CDR1 LGHDT and CDR2 YNNKEL (reference sequence).

CDR3 in amino acids: CASMSDSYEQYV. CDR3 in DNA: TGTGCCAGCATGTCAGACTCCTACGAGCAGTACGTC. This chain connects TRBV6-5 to TRBJ2-7; no firm D call. Trimming shortened V by 7 bases and J by 0 bases, and 7 bases separated the two germline ends. Germline assignment: CDR1 MNHEY and CDR2 SVGAGI. The CDR3 sequence is 12 residues long.

This clone was seen only once. The chain carries TRBV28 and TRBJ2-3; TRBD1 might be the D (6 bases). The V gene lost 11 bases and the J gene lost 2 bases, with 11 bases spanning the gap. CDR1 is MDHEN, CDR2 SYDVKM, per germline. The CDR3 consists of 12 residues. The CDR3 sequence: CAGKGDTDTQYF. The CDR3 coding sequence is TGTGCCGGTAAGGGGGACACAGATACGCAGTATTTT.

This sequence joins TRBV11-2 and TRBJ2-1; 12 bases fit TRBD2. Per germline, CDR1 SGHAT and CDR2 FQNNGV. V lost 6 bases to trimming and J lost 4 bases; unmatched junction nucleotides: 7. The CDR3 is made up of 16 amino acids. CDR3 protein: CASRPRTSGEYNEQFF. CDR3 sequence (DNA): TGTGCCAGCAGACCCCGGACTAGCGGGGAGTACAATGAGCAGTTCTTC.

This chain joins TRBV2 and TRBJ2-3, with a weak D call TRBD1 (7 bases). The CDR3 is made up of 16 amino acids. Looked up from germline, CDR1 is SNHLY and CDR2 is FYNNEI. The V end was cut by 4 bases, the J end by 3 bases, with 17 bases between. This chain's CDR3 is CASSGQGGRRTDTQYF. DNA for the CDR3: TGTGCCAGCAGTGGACAGGGAGGACGGAGGACAGATACGCAGTATTTT.

This chain connects TRBV15 to TRBJ1-3, with a tentative D call TRBD1 (5 bases). Germline lookup yields CDR1 LNHNV and CDR2 YYDKDF (reference sequence). V was cut by 1 base and J by 3 bases, with 10 bases left in between. The CDR3 covers 15 residues. CDR3 nucleotides: TGTGCCACCAGCAGAGGGAGGGGTGGTGGAAACACCATATATTTT. It translates to CATSRGRGGGNTIYF.